Following are 4 T cell receptor beta chains from one sample sequenced in a study of blood T cell repertoires in COVID-19. Only in-frame clones appear in the TCRdb table, and some are missing; sequencing was by immunoSEQ multiplex PCR. There are 200,000 or so clones in the sample; about 80% occur only once, and 7.5% lies in the top ten. Sequencing used PBMCs or T cells enriched from blood (not recorded which). All receptors derive from a middle-aged man who had recovered from COVID-19.

The CDR3 DNA reads as TGTGCCAGTAGCGCCCTAGCGGGGGTGGATACGCAGTATTTT. Encoded protein: CASSALAGVDTQYF. The chain has TRBV19 and TRBJ2-3; 10 bases are shared with TRBD2. Germline V gene lookup returns CDR1 LNHDA and CDR2 SQIVND (reference sequence). Trimming cost V 6 bases and J 6 bases; bases outside gene matches: 6. The CDR3 length is 14 residues.

The chain employs TRBV13 and TRBJ1-2, with TRBD1 matching 8 bases. Trimming removed 5 bases from V and 2 bases from J; junction bases left unmatched: 10. Germline CDR1 reads PRHDT; CDR2 reads FYEKMQ (reference sequence). This CDR3 comprises 16 residues. CDR3: CASSTPGQGRNYGYTF. CDR3 DNA sequence: TGTGCCAGCAGCACACCTGGACAGGGCCGAAACTATGGCTACACCTTC. Variable domain in full (rest from reference TRBV13 and TRBJ1-2): AAGVIQSPRHLIKEKRETATLKCYPIPRHDTVYWYQQGPGQDPQFLISFYEKMQSDKGSIPDRFSAQQFSDYHSELNMSSLELGDSALYFCASSTPGQGRNYGYTFGSGTRLTVV.

The chain links TRBV5-1 to TRBJ1-2, with 7 bases lining up with TRBD1. Germline-derived CDR1 and CDR2 are SGHRS and YFSETQ. The V gene end was trimmed by 6 bases and the J gene end by 8 bases; junction bases not matched to a gene: 7. This CDR3 has 12 residues. CDR3 residues: CASTDRAGGYTF. Written as DNA, the CDR3 is TGCGCCAGCACAGACAGGGCGGGGGGCTACACCTTC.

This sequence joins TRBV5-1 and TRBJ1-1; D not certain. Trimming took 4 bases from V and 3 from J, leaving 7 bases between them. This CDR3 is 12 amino acids long. Germline CDR1 and CDR2: SGHRS and YFSETQ. CDR3 in DNA: TGCGCCAGCAGCCTTCCCGACACTGAAGCTTTCTTT. It encodes CASSLPDTEAFF. Full variable domain (missing parts from reference TRBV5-1 and TRBJ1-1): KAGVTQTPRYLIKTRGQQVTLSCSPISGHRSVSWYQQTPGQGLQFLFEYFSETQRNKGNFPGRFSGRQFSNSRSEMNVSTLELGDSALYLCASSLPDTEAFFGQGTRLTVV.